What follows are 4 T cell receptor beta chains derived from one specimen sequenced in a study of T cell responses to AZD1222 COVID-19 vaccine. The method was immunoSEQ multiplex PCR; TCRdb's version includes in-frame clones alone and lacks a portion of them. The sample lists 100,000 to 150,000 clones, 85% to 90% seen once, with approximately 4.4% in the top ten. The specimen was peripheral blood, collected 28 days after the second AZD1222 dose. The receptors shown here come from an adult who received the AZD1222 COVID-19 vaccine.

The chain employs TRBV7-9 and TRBJ1-6, with D perhaps matching TRBD1 (5 bases). The germline V and J ends were trimmed by 5 bases and 0 bases, with 8 bases remaining between them. The CDR3 is 15 residues long. The germline CDR1 and CDR2 sequences are SEHNR and FQNEAQ (reference sequence). CDR3 sequence reads: CASSPGTSYNSPLHF. The CDR3 DNA reads TGTGCCAGCAGCCCTGGGACCTCCTATAATTCACCCCTCCACTTT.

This chain joins TRBV24-1 and TRBJ2-2; D is perhaps TRBD1 (5 bases). CDR1 KGHDR and CDR2 SFDVKD come from the germline V gene. Trimming took 1 base from V and 0 from J, leaving 17 bases between them. The CDR3 loop spans 19 amino acids. CDR3 loop: CATSDLNQGSNANTGELFF. CDR3 in DNA: TGTGCCACCAGTGATTTAAATCAGGGCAGTAACGCGAACACCGGGGAGCTGTTTTTT.

This clone is a singleton in its sample. The chain links TRBV3-1 (or the pseudogene TRBV3-2) to TRBJ2-1; weak D call: TRBD1 (6 bases). The CDR3 has 16 amino acids. Trimming took off 0 bases at V and 7 bases at J, with 16 bases between the two ends. Germline loops: CDR1 LGHDT, CDR2 YNNKEL (reference sequence). The CDR3 protein is CASSQEVTGWANEQFF. In DNA form, the CDR3 reads TGTGCCAGCAGCCAAGAGGTCACAGGGTGGGCAAATGAGCAGTTCTTC.

This chain uses TRBV7-2 with TRBJ1-3, with D possibly being TRBD1 (6 bases). There are 16 residues in the CDR3. CDR1 SGHTA and CDR2 FQGNSA come from the germline V gene. V was pared by 5 bases and J by 8 bases, with 22 bases between. The CDR3 sequence: CASSPYYRVEGDTIYF. CDR3 sequence (DNA): TGTGCCAGCAGCCCTTATTACAGGGTTGAAGGTGACACCATATATTTT.